The 20 T cell receptor beta chains below come from one sample, sequenced in a study of shared clonotypes between healthy human individuals. Some clones are missing from TCRdb's copy, which holds only in-frame ones; the method was immunoSEQ multiplex PCR. Of roughly 2.5 million clones listed, about 92% are singletons. The material sequenced was naive CD4+ T cells sorted from blood. Subset here: CD45RA+ positively selected. The receptors here all came from a man aged 18 to 30 in good health.

This clone was seen just once. The CDR3 sequence: CASRELGESAYEQYF. In DNA, the CDR3 is TGTGCCAGTAGGGAACTCGGAGAGTCGGCCTACGAGCAGTACTTC. The chain joins TRBV19 to TRBJ2-7, with D unclear. The length of the CDR3 is 15 residues. Germline CDR1 and CDR2: LNHDA and SQIVND (reference sequence). Trimming took 6 bases from V and 2 from J, leaving 17 bases between them.

The chain recombines TRBV19 with TRBJ1-1; TRBD1 matches at 8 bases. V dropped 6 bases and J dropped 3; count of bases not matched to a gene: 9. The CDR3 is 15 amino acids. From germline, CDR1 is LNHDA and CDR2 SQIVND (reference sequence). The CDR3 protein is CASRVIQGGDTEAFF. As DNA, the CDR3 is TGTGCCAGTAGGGTGATACAGGGGGGTGACACTGAAGCTTTCTTT.

The chain employs TRBV5-4 and TRBJ2-1; 10 nucleotides align to TRBD2. In germline, CDR1 is SGHNT, CDR2 YYREEE (reference sequence). The CDR3 is 16 amino acids. With 4 bases clipped from V and 4 bases from J, the junction kept 8 bases outside the gene matches. CDR3 sequence (DNA): TGTGCCAGCAGCCGGGGACTAGCGTTGACGTACAATGAGCAGTTCTTC. This gives the protein CASSRGLALTYNEQFF.

The chain uses TRBV27 and TRBJ2-4; 7 bases map to TRBD1. This CDR3 has 12 residues. CDR1 MNHEY and CDR2 SMNVEV come from the germline V gene (reference sequence). The ends lost 6 bases at V and 7 bases at J; junction bases unmatched: 3. The CDR3 here is CASRTGPNIQYF. The CDR3 DNA reads TGTGCCAGCAGGACAGGGCCGAACATTCAGTACTTC.

The rearrangement links TRBV30 to TRBJ2-5, with TRBD2 matching over 11 bases. The CDR3 sequence is 20 residues long. Looked up from germline, CDR1 is GTSNPN and CDR2 is SVGIG (reference sequence). V lost 7 bases and J lost 6; bases outside the gene matches: 28. In DNA, the CDR3 is TGTGCCTCAAACCCCCTAAATCTCGGAAAGTCTAGCGGGGGGTCGAAGACCCAGTACTTC. Its translation: CASNPLNLGKSSGGSKTQYF.

The rearrangement links TRBV19 to TRBJ1-5; a possible D gene is TRBD1 (5 bases). Deletions cut 6 bases from V and 0 bases from J, with 15 bases between. The CDR3 runs to 16 residues. The germline V gene encodes CDR1 LNHDA and CDR2 SQIVND (reference sequence). The CDR3: CASSTAQGYSNQPQHF. For the CDR3, the DNA is TGTGCCAGTAGCACCGCCCAGGGCTATAGCAATCAGCCCCAGCATTTT.

The chain links TRBV28 to TRBJ1-1; 8 positions match TRBD1. The junction had 13 bases not matched to a gene; V was cut back by 6 bases and J by 4 bases. This CDR3 contains 16 residues. The germline gives CDR1 MDHEN, CDR2 SYDVKM. The CDR3 coding sequence is TGTGCCAGCAGCTATCCCCAGGGGGCCGGTGGCACTGAAGCTTTCTTT. It translates to CASSYPQGAGGTEAFF.

The rearrangement joins TRBV28 to TRBJ1-5, with a possible D match to TRBD1 (6 bases). From germline, CDR1 is MDHEN and CDR2 SYDVKM. The CDR3 consists of 15 residues. Trimming took 6 bases from V and 6 from J, leaving 18 bases between them. The CDR3: CASSYPGVGRQPQHF. The CDR3 coding sequence is TGTGCCAGCAGCTACCCAGGGGTCGGCCGTCAGCCCCAGCATTTT.

V is TRBV23-1 and J is TRBJ2-7; 8 positions match TRBD2. TRBV23-1 is classed as an ORF, of uncertain function. CDR3 length: 15 residues. Trimming at V came to 4 bases and at J to 4 bases, leaving 9 bases not matched to a gene. CDR3 in DNA: TGCGCCAGCAGTCTAAGTTGGCGGGAGGATTACGAGCAGTACTTC. It specifies CASSLSWREDYEQYF.

As concerns this clone: This CDR3 is also generated by other DNA sequences in the sample. As DNA, the CDR3 is TGTGCCAGCAGCGTAGGGGGGACTAGCGTGTACGAGCAGTACTTC. Translation: CASSVGGTSVYEQYF. The chain joins TRBV9 to TRBJ2-7; the match to TRBD2 covers 10 bases. Germline-derived CDR1 and CDR2 are SGDLS and YYNGEE. J was trimmed by 4 bases and V by 0 bases; bases with no gene match: 4. CDR3 length equals 15 residues. The variable domain in full, with the rest retrieved from reference TRBV9 and TRBJ2-7, is DSGVTQTPKHLITATGQRVTLRCSPRSGDLSVYWYQQSLDQGLQFLIQYYNGEERAKGNILERFSAQQFPDLHSELNLSSLELGDSALYFCASSVGGTSVYEQYFGPGTRLTVT.

The V and J genes are TRBV7-9 and TRBJ2-3, with a tentative D call TRBD2 (6 bases). V was trimmed by 5 bases and J by 6 bases, leaving 12 bases between them. The CDR3 covers 13 residues. Germline CDR1 is SEHNR and CDR2 is FQNEAQ (reference sequence). The CDR3 DNA reads TGTGCCAGCAGCATGGACTATTCGGATACGCAGTATTTT. It is translated as CASSMDYSDTQYF.

The chain links TRBV6-5 to TRBJ1-2, with 7 positions matching TRBD1. V lost 6 bases, J lost 3 bases, and 4 bases stayed unmatched. The CDR3 runs 13 residues. The germline CDR1 and CDR2 sequences are MNHEY and SVGAGI. DNA for the CDR3: TGTGCCAGCAGGGGGACAGCCTACTATGGCTACACCTTC. Amino acid sequence: CASRGTAYYGYTF.

The chain is built from TRBV7-8 and TRBJ2-5; D may match TRBD1 or TRBD2 (5 bases each). Germline V gene sequence: CDR1 SGHVS, CDR2 FQNEAQ. CDR3 length: 14 residues. V shed 2 bases and J shed 5 bases, with 12 bases lying between them. CDR3 DNA: TGTGCCAGCAGCTTATCAGGGAGAGGCGAGACCCAGTACTTC. Protein: CASSLSGRGETQYF.

The chain is built from TRBV4-1 and TRBJ2-2, with D possibly being TRBD2 (5 bases). There are 14 residues in the CDR3. Germline values: CDR1 MGHRA, CDR2 YSYEKL. The V end was cut by 0 bases, the J end by 3 bases, with 5 bases between. The CDR3 DNA follows: TGCGCCAGCAGCCAAGAGGGAGACACCGGGGAGCTGTTTTTT. As protein: CASSQEGDTGELFF.

This rearrangement joins TRBV19 to TRBJ1-6; perhaps TRBD1 as D (5 bases). V lost 1 base and J 10 bases, leaving 17 bases between the germline ends. Germline CDR1 and CDR2: LNHDA and SQIVND (reference sequence). The CDR3 sequence is 16 residues long. CDR3 residues: CASSIAGPTITSPLHF. CDR3 sequence (DNA): TGTGCCAGTAGTATAGCAGGGCCTACGATCACCTCACCCCTCCACTTT.

J is TRBJ2-3 and V is TRBV5-8, with D perhaps matching TRBD1 (6 bases). V lost 3 bases to trimming and J lost 1 base, with 15 bases between them. CDR3 size: 16 residues. In germline, CDR1 is SGHTS, CDR2 YDEGEE. CDR3: CASSSRVQGGTDTQYF. The DNA for the CDR3 is TGTGCCAGCAGCTCCCGCGTACAGGGAGGCACAGATACGCAGTATTTT.

This clone has just a few counts. The genes are TRBV11-2 and TRBJ1-1; D is unclear. The CDR3 has 13 residues. V lost 6 bases and J 4 bases, leaving 12 bases between the germline ends. Germline V CDR1 and CDR2: SGHAT, FQNNGV. The CDR3 sequence: CASRFDRSTEAFF. The CDR3 region has the DNA TGTGCCAGCAGATTCGACCGAAGCACTGAAGCTTTCTTT.

The rearrangement uses TRBV7-2 and TRBJ1-1, with TRBD1 matching 11 bases. V shed 0 bases and J 6 bases; nucleotides not matched to a gene: 3. Germline CDR1 SGHTA, CDR2 FQGNSA. CDR3 size: 15 residues. In nucleotides, the CDR3 is TGTGCCAGCAGCTTAGCGGGACAGGGGGTCGCTGAAGCTTTCTTT. Its translation: CASSLAGQGVAEAFF. Complete variable domain (other parts from reference TRBV7-2 and TRBJ1-1): GAGVSQSPSNKVTEKGKDVELRCDPISGHTALYWYRQSLGQGLEFLIYFQGNSAPDKSGLPSDRFSAERTGGSVSTLTIQRTQQEDSAVYLCASSLAGQGVAEAFFGQGTRLTVV.

This chain joins TRBV6-5 and TRBJ1-1, with no clear D. CDR3 length equals 15 residues. Trimming left V 0 bases short and J 5 bases short, with 13 bases between. CDR1 is MNHEY and CDR2 is SVGAGI in the germline V gene. The CDR3 spells CASSYSTLVATEAFF. CDR3 nucleotides: TGTGCCAGCAGTTACTCCACACTCGTGGCAACTGAAGCTTTCTTT.

This sequence joins TRBV20-1 and TRBJ2-1; D call uncertain. Germline assignment: CDR1 DFQATT and CDR2 SNEGSKA (reference sequence). The CDR3 spans 9 residues. CDR3 amino acids: CTLGNEQFF. Here the CDR3 DNA reads TGCACACTGGGTAATGAGCAGTTCTTC.